This T cell receptor beta chain appears in the sequencing data of a study of shared clonotypes between healthy human individuals (dated by TCRdb to about 2020). Some background on the complete study: Three men and a couple of women, aged 18 to 49 years, made up the cohort. For each donor, CD4 naive and CD4 memory were each run on three plates, CD8 naive on two plates, and CD8 memory on one plate. To estimate repertoire size and how much clonotypes are shared between individuals, the study performed deep sequencing of blood TCR repertoires from a few healthy adults. To increase sequencing depth and limit assay-specific biases, TCR repertoire library preparation and sequencing were carried out by different laboratories using diverse techniques. Between about 0.94 and 10 billion PBMCs per donor were obtained by leukapheresis.

The paper's findings and limits, for the study overall: Pairwise subsampling indicated that sequencing depth was expected to affect the degree of clonotype sharing among donors. Rarefaction of sorted-subset datasets indicated incomplete sequencing despite the large sequencing depth. Because the study included a small number of donors, the genetic and exposure-history diversity represented was limited. Across a handful of donors, around 5% of naive CD4, roughly 3.8% of naive CD8, approximately 2.5% of memory CD4, and about 0.44% of memory CD8 clonotypes were shared. Sampling was restricted to blood, and TCR repertoires in tissue are likely to differ from TCR repertoires in blood. Estimated clonotype richness was generally larger for naive than for memory subsets. Higher generation probabilities were observed for clonotypes shared by all four sorted-subset donors than for non-shared clonotypes.

TCR CDR3 regions were amplified from genomic DNA by multiplex PCR using the deep immunoSEQ assay. For each cell subset, the extracted genomic DNA was distributed evenly across all wells of several immunoSEQ 96-well plates, and each plate served as one replicate. Each replicate PCR for sorted subsets received about 220 ng genomic DNA, equal to tens of thousands of T cell genomes. Purified libraries were measured with a Qubit 3.0 fluorometer, size-checked on a Bioanalyzer 2100, and measured again with the KAPA Library Quantification kit. Every immunoSEQ 96-well plate was sequenced on a dedicated single-read 150-cycle Illumina NextSeq 550 flow cell. The study's processing was this. Because the immunoSEQ output held only junctional sequences and lacked quality scores, the filtering could not match the filtering applied to full-length reads. To assign V/J genes and CDR3, sequences were annotated using PyIR, a Python wrapper for IgBLAST v1.9, with IMGT germline references. Reads were filtered out if the reads had weak V/J assignments (E-value above 1e-6), no CDR3, stop codons, out-of-frame junctions, or ambiguous translated residues. V3J clonotypes were defined as sequences sharing the same inferred V gene, J gene, and CDR3 amino acid sequence. To compute the percentage overlap between repertoires, the number of shared unique clonotypes was divided by the size of the smaller repertoire. Richness of each repertoire was evaluated using RTK rarefaction, the Chao1 estimator, and Recon v2.1 estimates of unobserved clonotypes. For all TCRbeta clonotypes obtained by the gDNA method from a handful of donors, generation probabilities were computed with OLGA. Here the immuneACCESS table is served through TCRdb, limited to in-frame sequences with V and J called. Missing clones are a known gap in these copies; in checked studies unresolved V genes cover under half, and the rest lacks a known reason. That table gives V, J and clone size, and the DNA gave D and trimming. Present in this sample are hundreds of thousands of clones, about 74% of which were seen just once. The top ten constitute over 1.5% of the sample.

The germline V gene sets CDR1 to SGHTA and CDR2 to FQGNSA. The CDR3 holds 16 amino acids from the cysteine to the phenylalanine. Kept here is only the CDR3 DNA, which spans 48 bases and is read in frame from base 1. From V the trimming removes 4 bases and from J it removes 8 bases, while the gene matches leave 8 bases of the junction unaccounted for. This clone was observed a few times. Its antigen is unknown. No base qualities exist here, and no much larger clone lies one base off it. The donors were healthy, HIV-negative adults with no recently reported acute infections or vaccinations. Every donor was a Caucasian adult living in Nashville, Tennessee, USA. CD4+ T cells were enriched by magnetic negative selection, after which naive cells were positively selected on CD45RA and the negative fraction was taken as the memory subset. After blood collection by leukapheresis, PBMCs were isolated using Ficoll-Histopaque density gradient centrifugation and then cryopreserved in the vapor phase of liquid nitrogen. Analytical flow cytometry was used to check the purity and quantity of every magnetically sorted T cell population. From each sorted fraction, genomic DNA was isolated and quantified by UV absorbance on a Nanodrop 2000c.

What was sequenced was memory CD4+ T cells sorted from blood. Interpreted using the paper, the cell subset or site label stands for: CD45RA-negative fraction. This clonotype was sampled from a woman younger than 45 in good health. The chain is assembled from TRBV7-2 and TRBJ2-1, and 13 junctional nucleotides match TRBD2. In nucleotide form, the sequence is TGTGCCAGCAGCTCGTGGACTAGCGGGAGAGTCGATGAGCAGTTCTTC. This is translated as CASSSWTSGRVDEQFF.